This T cell receptor (beta chain) derives from a study of blood T cell repertoires in COVID-19. There are 13 residues in the CDR3. CDR1 is GTSNPN, CDR2 SVGIG, per germline (reference sequence). The ends lost 2 bases at V and 12 bases at J; junction bases unmatched: 9. The assay was immunoSEQ multiplex PCR, and TCRdb's table has in-frame clones only and misses some. Altogether 310,000 or so clones are present, roughly 90% being singletons, with the ten largest covering roughly 8.9%. The chain uses TRBV30 and TRBJ2-1, with TRBD2 matching over 8 bases. Sample: peripheral blood. This TCR was sampled from a man aged 30-40 years with COVID-19, enrolled during active disease. The CDR3 DNA follows: TGTGCCTGGAGTACGGGACTAGGCAGGGGGCAGTTCTTC. Its translation is CAWSTGLGRGQFF.